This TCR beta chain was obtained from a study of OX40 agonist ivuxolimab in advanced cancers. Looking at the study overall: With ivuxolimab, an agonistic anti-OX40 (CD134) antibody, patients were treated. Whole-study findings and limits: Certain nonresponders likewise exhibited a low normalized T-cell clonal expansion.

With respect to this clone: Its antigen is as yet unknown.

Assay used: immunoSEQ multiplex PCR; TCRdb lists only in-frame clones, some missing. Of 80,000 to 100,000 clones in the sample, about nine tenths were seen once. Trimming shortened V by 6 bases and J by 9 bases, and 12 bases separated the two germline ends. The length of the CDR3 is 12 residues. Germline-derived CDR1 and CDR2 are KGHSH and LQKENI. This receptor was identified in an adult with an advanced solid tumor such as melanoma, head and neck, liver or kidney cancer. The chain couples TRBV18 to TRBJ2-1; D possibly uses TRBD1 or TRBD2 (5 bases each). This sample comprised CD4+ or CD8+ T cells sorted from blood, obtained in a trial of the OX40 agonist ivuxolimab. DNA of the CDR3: TGTGCCAGCTCGCCGGGACGTGGTGAGCAGTTCTTC. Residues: CASSPGRGEQFF. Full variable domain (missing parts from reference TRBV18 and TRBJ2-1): NAGVMQNPRHLVRRRGQEARLRCSPMKGHSHVYWYRQLPEEGLKFMVYLQKENIIDESGMPKERFSAEFPKEGPSILRIQQVVRGDSAAYFCASSPGRGEQFFGPGTRLTVL.